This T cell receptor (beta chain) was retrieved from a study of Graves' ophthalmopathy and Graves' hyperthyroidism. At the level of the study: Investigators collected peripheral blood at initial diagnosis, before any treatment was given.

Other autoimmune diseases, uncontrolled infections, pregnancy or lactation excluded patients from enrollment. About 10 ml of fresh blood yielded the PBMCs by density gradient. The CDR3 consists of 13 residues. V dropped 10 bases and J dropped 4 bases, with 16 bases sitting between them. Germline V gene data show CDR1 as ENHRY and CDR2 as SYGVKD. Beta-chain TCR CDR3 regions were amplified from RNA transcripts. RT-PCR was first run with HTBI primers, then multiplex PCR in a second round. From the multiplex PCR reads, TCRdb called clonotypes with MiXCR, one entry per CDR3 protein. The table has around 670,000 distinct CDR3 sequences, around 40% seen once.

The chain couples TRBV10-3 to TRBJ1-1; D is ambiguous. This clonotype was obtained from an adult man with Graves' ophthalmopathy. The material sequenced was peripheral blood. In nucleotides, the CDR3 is TGTGCCAGCATGGAGGGCGTTGGCACTGAAGCTTTCTTT. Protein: CASMEGVGTEAFF.